The 9 T cell receptor beta chains in this list originate from one sample, sequenced in a study of shared clonotypes between healthy human individuals. Measured with immunoSEQ multiplex PCR; TCRdb has only the in-frame clones, and not every one. The repertoire includes 850,000 to 1,100,000 clones, about 72% of them detected once, and approximately 0.9% sits in the top ten. The sample taken for sequencing was memory CD4+ T cells from PBMCs. The subset is: CD45RA-negative fraction. The receptor source for this set is a man younger than 30 in good health. Some clones in this sample may be carry-over from other donors' samples.

This chain links TRBV4-3 with TRBJ2-3; no clear D. This CDR3 region has 14 residues. Looked up from germline, CDR1 is LGHNA and CDR2 is YSLEER. Trimming took 1 base from V and 1 from J, leaving 6 bases between them. CDR3 nucleotides: TGCGCCAGCAGCCAAGGTTGGGGCACAGATACGCAGTATTTT. The encoded protein is CASSQGWGTDTQYF.

The chain employs TRBV7-3 and TRBJ2-3, with TRBD2 matching 12 bases. The CDR3 has 17 amino acids. After removal of 5 bases from V and 4 bases from J, the junction contained 10 bases not matched to a gene. Germline V gives CDR1 SGHTA, CDR2 FQGTGA. CDR3 amino acids: CASSQSPTSGSPDTQYF. The CDR3 DNA is TGTGCCAGCAGCCAGTCCCCGACTAGCGGGAGCCCAGATACGCAGTATTTT.

The gene calls are TRBV15 and TRBJ1-1, with 9 bases that match TRBD1. The CDR3 spans 13 residues. Germline V gives CDR1 LNHNV, CDR2 YYDKDF (reference sequence). V shed 5 bases and J 4 bases; nucleotides not matched to a gene: 2. In DNA, the CDR3 is TGTGCCACCAGCGCGGACAGGGGCACTGAAGCTTTCTTT. Amino acid sequence: CATSADRGTEAFF.

V gene TRBV29-1 combines with J gene TRBJ2-5; D possibly corresponds to TRBD1 (5 bases). The closer fit of TRBJ2-7 to the DNA end suggests the J call may be wrong. The CDR3 is made up of 12 amino acids. Germline CDR1 reads SQVTM; CDR2 reads ANQGSEA. CDR3 nucleotide sequence: TGCAGCGTATTAAGGGGCACCTACGAGCAGTACTTC. Translating gives CSVLRGTYEQYF.

This sequence joins TRBV28 and TRBJ2-7, with TRBD1 matching 11 bases. Germline V lookup: CDR1 MDHEN, CDR2 SYDVKM. The V gene end was trimmed by 7 bases and the J gene end by 3 bases; junction bases not matched to a gene: 5. The CDR3 consists of 14 residues. The CDR3 reads CASTAGQGGYEQYF. The CDR3 coding sequence is TGTGCCAGCACCGCGGGACAGGGGGGCTACGAGCAGTACTTC.

Here the CDR3 DNA reads TGTGCCAGCACCGGACAGGCGAACACCGGGGAGCTGTTTTTT. It codes for CASTGQANTGELFF. V usage is TRBV7-8 and J usage is TRBJ2-2, with 7 bases aligning to TRBD1. The germline gives CDR1 SGHVS, CDR2 FQNEAQ. Unmatched junction bases numbered 2, after V lost 7 bases and J lost 0 bases. CDR3 length equals 14 residues.

V gene TRBV5-1 combines with J gene TRBJ1-1, with TRBD1 as a possible D gene (5 bases). Germline V gives CDR1 SGHRS, CDR2 YFSETQ. The CDR3 is 15 amino acids. V was clipped by 0 bases and J by 3 bases, with 12 bases between them. The CDR3 DNA follows: TGCGCCAGCAGCTTGGTTGCAGGGTCGGACACTGAAGCTTTCTTT. Its translation: CASSLVAGSDTEAFF.

The J gene is TRBJ2-7, the V gene TRBV6-1; 8 bases fit TRBD2. The V gene's germline CDR1 is MNHNS and CDR2 SASEGT. Trimming at V came to 8 bases and at J to 6 bases, leaving 15 bases not matched to a gene. CDR3 length equals 15 residues. This CDR3 is CASQRRREAGGEQYF. DNA for the CDR3: TGTGCCAGCCAAAGGCGCCGGGAGGCGGGGGGCGAGCAGTACTTC.

V usage is TRBV2 and J usage is TRBJ2-1, with 9 bases that match TRBD1. The V segment lost 6 bases and the J segment 4 bases; nucleotides outside the gene matches: 10. There are 16 residues in the CDR3. Germline assignment: CDR1 SNHLY and CDR2 FYNNEI. CDR3 in DNA: TGTGCCAGCAGGATATCCGGGACAGGGAATTACAATGAGCAGTTCTTC. Residues: CASRISGTGNYNEQFF.